These T cell receptor beta chains were read from a single sample in a study of CD8+ T cells in alopecia areata. Produced via immunoSEQ multiplex PCR; TCRdb's table is partial and in-frame only. The data contain 120,000 or so clones, 61% of them singletons. Specimen: CD4+ T cells sorted from blood, collected at week 4, from a patient treated with tofacitinib. The receptors come from a human donor with alopecia areata. The CDR3 runs from the conserved cysteine through the conserved F or W. The order of the fields is CDR3 protein, CDR3 DNA, D gene, V gene, clone size, J gene. The D gene is left open where the match is weak. The listing skips clone size in some rows; elsewhere it reads once, few, many or a size class.

cdr3_aa: CASSRGQASSYNSPLHF; cdr3_nt: TGCGCCAGCAGCCGGGGACAGGCGAGCTCCTATAATTCACCCCTCCACTTT; d_call: TRBD1; v_call: TRBV4-1; clone_size: -; j_call: TRBJ1-6
cdr3_aa: CSGRGTDKGGNTEAFF; cdr3_nt: TGCAGCGGCCGGGGAACTGACAAGGGGGGGAACACTGAAGCTTTCTTT; d_call: -; v_call: TRBV29-1; clone_size: -; j_call: TRBJ1-1
cdr3_aa: CASSQAPAGHYNEQFF; cdr3_nt: TGTGCCAGCAGCCAAGCCCCTGCGGGGCACTACAATGAGCAGTTCTTC; d_call: -; v_call: TRBV4-2; clone_size: once; j_call: TRBJ2-1
cdr3_aa: CASSPPRGDGGTQYF; cdr3_nt: TGTGCCAGCAGCCCTCCCCGGGGGGATGGTGGGACCCAGTACTTC; d_call: TRBD2; v_call: TRBV28; clone_size: -; j_call: TRBJ2-5
cdr3_aa: CASSWTTQETQYF; cdr3_nt: TGCGCCAGCAGCTGGACTACCCAAGAGACCCAGTACTTC; d_call: -; v_call: TRBV5-1; clone_size: -; j_call: TRBJ2-5
cdr3_aa: CASSLGFGYTF; cdr3_nt: TGTGCCAGCAGTTTAGGGTTTGGCTACACCTTC; d_call: -; v_call: TRBV28; clone_size: -; j_call: TRBJ1-2
cdr3_aa: CAWSVPPTSGKVDTQYF; cdr3_nt: TGTGCCTGGAGTGTACCGCCCACCAGCGGGAAGGTAGATACGCAGTATTTT; d_call: TRBD2; v_call: TRBV30; clone_size: -; j_call: TRBJ2-3
cdr3_aa: CASSPRADEQFF; cdr3_nt: TGTGCCAGCAGCCCCCGGGCGGATGAGCAGTTCTTC; d_call: -; v_call: TRBV11-2; clone_size: once; j_call: TRBJ2-1
cdr3_aa: CASNYGGRTDTQYF; cdr3_nt: TGTGCCAGCAACTATGGGGGCAGGACAGATACGCAGTATTTT; d_call: -; v_call: TRBV5-6; clone_size: -; j_call: TRBJ2-3
cdr3_aa: CASRLSGSIDTQYF; cdr3_nt: TGCGCCAGCAGACTTAGCGGGAGTATAGATACGCAGTATTTT; d_call: TRBD2; v_call: TRBV5-1; clone_size: -; j_call: TRBJ2-3
cdr3_aa: CASSLGQEETQYF; cdr3_nt: TGTGCCAGCAGCTTGGGACAGGAAGAGACCCAGTACTTC; d_call: TRBD1; v_call: TRBV7-6; clone_size: -; j_call: TRBJ2-5
cdr3_aa: CASSMMVTGLTHYEQYF; cdr3_nt: TGTGCCAGTAGTATGATGGTAACGGGGTTGACCCACTACGAGCAGTACTTC; d_call: -; v_call: TRBV19; clone_size: -; j_call: TRBJ2-7
cdr3_aa: CASSPDRSTYNEQFF; cdr3_nt: TGTGCCAGCAGCCCGGACCGATCAACCTACAATGAGCAGTTCTTC; d_call: -; v_call: TRBV6-6; clone_size: -; j_call: TRBJ2-1
cdr3_aa: CASSPPARGGGYTF; cdr3_nt: TGCGCCAGCAGTCCACCAGCAAGGGGAGGTGGCTACACCTTC; d_call: -; v_call: TRBV23-1; clone_size: -; j_call: TRBJ1-2
cdr3_aa: CASSYRRSPIANTGELFF; cdr3_nt: TGTGCCAGCAGCTATAGGCGGAGTCCAATAGCGAACACCGGGGAGCTGTTTTTT; d_call: -; v_call: TRBV7-9; clone_size: -; j_call: TRBJ2-2
cdr3_aa: CASSLADSRSGNTIYF; cdr3_nt: TGCGCCAGCAGCCTCGCGGACTCCCGCTCTGGAAACACCATATATTTT; d_call: -; v_call: TRBV4-1; clone_size: -; j_call: TRBJ1-3
cdr3_aa: CASSLTVNQPQHF; cdr3_nt: TGTGCCAGCAGCTTAACAGTCAATCAGCCCCAGCATTTT; d_call: -; v_call: TRBV13; clone_size: -; j_call: TRBJ1-5
cdr3_aa: CASSTGFWNEQFF; cdr3_nt: TGTGCCAGCAGTACAGGGTTTTGGAATGAGCAGTTCTTC; d_call: -; v_call: TRBV6-5; clone_size: few; j_call: TRBJ2-1
cdr3_aa: CASSGTPYQETQYF; cdr3_nt: TGTGCCAGCAGCGGGACACCTTACCAAGAGACCCAGTACTTC; d_call: -; v_call: TRBV7-9; clone_size: -; j_call: TRBJ2-5
cdr3_aa: CASSESRGRDTGELFF; cdr3_nt: TGTGCCAGCAGTGAATCTCGGGGGCGCGACACCGGGGAGCTGTTTTTT; d_call: -; v_call: TRBV25-1; clone_size: -; j_call: TRBJ2-2
cdr3_aa: CASRTGPGTEAFF; cdr3_nt: TGTGCCAGTAGGACAGGGCCGGGGACTGAAGCTTTCTTT; d_call: TRBD1; v_call: TRBV19; clone_size: few; j_call: TRBJ1-1
cdr3_aa: CAWSVQETQYF; cdr3_nt: TGTGCCTGGAGTGTCCAAGAGACCCAGTACTTC; d_call: -; v_call: TRBV30; clone_size: few; j_call: TRBJ2-5
cdr3_aa: CASSLRLAGGPAEQYF; cdr3_nt: TGTGCCAGCAGCTTACGTCTAGCGGGAGGCCCGGCCGAGCAGTACTTC; d_call: TRBD2; v_call: TRBV7-2; clone_size: few; j_call: TRBJ2-7
cdr3_aa: CSVEGARTEAFF; cdr3_nt: TGCAGCGTTGAAGGGGCGAGAACTGAAGCTTTCTTT; d_call: -; v_call: TRBV29-1; clone_size: -; j_call: TRBJ1-1
cdr3_aa: CASSQTGQPQHF; cdr3_nt: TGTGCCAGCAGTCAAACAGGGCAACCCCAGCATTTT; d_call: -; v_call: TRBV27; clone_size: few; j_call: TRBJ1-5
cdr3_aa: CASRGSGGADTQYF; cdr3_nt: TGTGCCAGCAGAGGAAGCGGGGGGGCAGATACGCAGTATTTT; d_call: TRBD2; v_call: TRBV28; clone_size: -; j_call: TRBJ2-3
cdr3_aa: CASSRGTTNTGELFF; cdr3_nt: TGTGCCAGCAGCCGGGGGACCACGAACACCGGGGAGCTGTTTTTT; d_call: -; v_call: TRBV7-9; clone_size: few; j_call: TRBJ2-2
cdr3_aa: CASSLFAGGDEQYF; cdr3_nt: TGTGCCAGCAGCTTATTTGCGGGAGGCGACGAGCAGTACTTC; d_call: TRBD2; v_call: TRBV7-9; clone_size: few; j_call: TRBJ2-7
cdr3_aa: CASSSRDRGAYGYTF; cdr3_nt: TGTGCCAGCAGTTCGCGGGACAGGGGGGCATATGGCTACACCTTC; d_call: TRBD1; v_call: TRBV27; clone_size: -; j_call: TRBJ1-2
cdr3_aa: CASSSGTVNYGYTF; cdr3_nt: TGCGCCAGCAGCTCCGGGACGGTTAACTATGGCTACACCTTC; d_call: -; v_call: TRBV5-1; clone_size: -; j_call: TRBJ1-2
cdr3_aa: CASGRDRMSTDTQYF; cdr3_nt: TGTGCCAGCGGCAGGGACAGGATGAGTACAGATACGCAGTATTTT; d_call: TRBD1; v_call: TRBV27; clone_size: few; j_call: TRBJ2-3
cdr3_aa: CASSFSSGTAYEQYF; cdr3_nt: TGCGCCAGCAGTTTCTCTAGCGGGACCGCCTACGAGCAGTACTTC; d_call: TRBD2; v_call: TRBV5-1; clone_size: few; j_call: TRBJ2-7
cdr3_aa: CAWRDKVYGYTF; cdr3_nt: TGTGCCTGGAGGGACAAGGTCTATGGCTACACCTTC; d_call: -; v_call: TRBV30; clone_size: -; j_call: TRBJ1-2
cdr3_aa: CASSPEILLGYTF; cdr3_nt: TGTGCCAGCAGCCCAGAGATTTTGCTCGGCTACACCTTC; d_call: -; v_call: TRBV7-9; clone_size: -; j_call: TRBJ1-2
cdr3_aa: CASSLGGGRQTQYF; cdr3_nt: TGTGCCAGCAGTCTCGGGGGGGGTCGACAGACCCAGTACTTC; d_call: TRBD2; v_call: TRBV28; clone_size: -; j_call: TRBJ2-5
cdr3_aa: CAISSQGEEQFF; cdr3_nt: TGTGCCATCAGTTCTCAGGGTGAAGAGCAGTTCTTC; d_call: -; v_call: TRBV10-3; clone_size: few; j_call: TRBJ2-1
cdr3_aa: CASSLGAGGVYEQYF; cdr3_nt: TGTGCCAGCAGTCTAGGGGCAGGGGGCGTCTACGAGCAGTACTTC; d_call: TRBD1; v_call: TRBV28; clone_size: -; j_call: TRBJ2-7
cdr3_aa: CSVWTGGTWPNEKLFF; cdr3_nt: TGCAGCGTATGGACAGGGGGGACCTGGCCTAATGAAAAACTGTTTTTT; d_call: TRBD1; v_call: TRBV29-1; clone_size: -; j_call: TRBJ1-4
cdr3_aa: CASSLRGDNQPQHF; cdr3_nt: TGTGCCAGCAGCCTCAGGGGGGACAATCAGCCCCAGCATTTT; d_call: TRBD1; v_call: TRBV2; clone_size: -; j_call: TRBJ1-5
cdr3_aa: CAWRTGKNTGELFF; cdr3_nt: TGTGCCTGGAGGACAGGGAAGAACACCGGGGAGCTGTTTTTT; d_call: TRBD1; v_call: TRBV30; clone_size: few; j_call: TRBJ2-2
cdr3_aa: CSARGQETQYF; cdr3_nt: TGCAGTGCTAGAGGGCAAGAGACCCAGTACTTC; d_call: -; v_call: TRBV20-1; clone_size: -; j_call: TRBJ2-5
cdr3_aa: CATSFRHTQYF; cdr3_nt: TGTGCCACCAGCTTCCGGCATACGCAGTATTTT; d_call: -; v_call: TRBV15; clone_size: few; j_call: TRBJ2-3
cdr3_aa: CASSQSGVGETQYF; cdr3_nt: TGCGCCAGCAGCCAGAGCGGGGTGGGAGAGACCCAGTACTTC; d_call: TRBD2; v_call: TRBV5-1; clone_size: once; j_call: TRBJ2-5
cdr3_aa: CASSQDLMWRRAGELFF; cdr3_nt: TGCGCCAGCAGCCAAGATCTTATGTGGAGAAGGGCCGGGGAGCTGTTTTTT; d_call: -; v_call: TRBV4-3; clone_size: once; j_call: TRBJ2-2
cdr3_aa: CSVYSNTAETQYF; cdr3_nt: TGCAGCGTTTATAGTAATACGGCGGAGACCCAGTACTTC; d_call: -; v_call: TRBV29-1; clone_size: few; j_call: TRBJ2-5
cdr3_aa: CASSSRGDQETQYF; cdr3_nt: TGCGCCAGCAGCTCCCGGGGAGACCAAGAGACCCAGTACTTC; d_call: -; v_call: TRBV5-1; clone_size: -; j_call: TRBJ2-5
cdr3_aa: CAGSDTANTGELFF; cdr3_nt: TGTGCCGGCAGTGACACAGCGAACACCGGGGAGCTGTTTTTT; d_call: -; v_call: TRBV2; clone_size: -; j_call: TRBJ2-2
cdr3_aa: CASSLGITDTQYF; cdr3_nt: TGTGCCAGCAGCCTAGGAATCACAGATACGCAGTATTTT; d_call: -; v_call: TRBV11-2; clone_size: few; j_call: TRBJ2-3
cdr3_aa: CASSLADWRSAAQYF; cdr3_nt: TGTGCCAGCAGCTTAGCGGACTGGAGGTCGGCGGCCCAGTACTTC; d_call: -; v_call: TRBV7-2; clone_size: -; j_call: TRBJ2-5
cdr3_aa: CASSLGNTAYEQYF; cdr3_nt: TGTGCCAGCAGCTTAGGGAATACGGCCTACGAGCAGTACTTC; d_call: -; v_call: TRBV7-9; clone_size: -; j_call: TRBJ2-7
cdr3_aa: CAWSGLAGATGELFF; cdr3_nt: TGTGCCTGGAGTGGACTAGCGGGAGCCACCGGGGAGCTGTTTTTT; d_call: TRBD2; v_call: TRBV30; clone_size: few; j_call: TRBJ2-2
cdr3_aa: CASSSPLVRVEETQYF; cdr3_nt: TGTGCCAGCAGCTCCCCCCTAGTACGGGTCGAGGAGACCCAGTACTTC; d_call: -; v_call: TRBV5-4; clone_size: -; j_call: TRBJ2-5
cdr3_aa: CSVETGALNYGYTF; cdr3_nt: TGCAGCGTAGAGACAGGGGCCTTGAACTATGGCTACACCTTC; d_call: TRBD1; v_call: TRBV29-1; clone_size: -; j_call: TRBJ1-2